This T cell receptor (beta chain) was profiled in a study of early T cells in non-severe SARS-CoV-2 infection. Looking at the study overall: Bulk RNA taken from unsorted whole blood was sequenced, leaving chains unpaired.

In the library, individual cDNA molecules carried attached unique molecular identifiers. TCRdb re-analysed the 5' RACE reads in MiXCR, keeping a single row per CDR3 protein. This table has about 110,000 distinct CDR3 sequences, 9% to 13% appearing once. Overall study findings and caveats: Reliance on VDJdb matching favored anti-spike CD8 responses; private and CD4 specificities were missed.

This clonotype was detected only a few times. Its antigen is not known. Sequencing input: whole blood. The source of this sequence is an adult who was a healthcare worker with PCR-confirmed SARS-CoV-2 infection or an uninfected control (not recorded which).

The CDR3 is CASSSPGTGGPGELFF. Here the CDR3 DNA reads TGTGCCAGCAGCTCCCCCGGGACAGGGGGCCCCGGGGAGCTGTTTTTT. The V call is TRBV7-9, the J call TRBJ2-2, with 12 bases identical to TRBD1. Trimming cost V 4 bases and J 6 bases; bases outside gene matches: 6. Germline V gene sequence: CDR1 SEHNR, CDR2 FQNEAQ (reference sequence). The CDR3 is made up of 16 amino acids.